The 27 T cell receptor beta chains reported below all come from one sample, sequenced in a study of patients and donors after allogeneic stem cell transplantation. TCRdb called the RT-PCR reads again in MiXCR, with one record for every CDR3 protein. The profile shows about 74,000 distinct CDR3 sequences, 26% of them singletons. Sequenced sample: blood, either unsorted or a sorted T cell fraction (not recorded which). These receptors were taken from a human donor who was either an allogeneic HSCT recipient or a stem cell or donor lymphocyte infusion donor (not recorded which). It is not recorded whose cells these are; they may come from a transplant donor.

This sequence joins TRBV5-1 and TRBJ1-2, with 7 positions matching TRBD1. Trimming at V came to 3 bases and at J to 4 bases, leaving 6 bases not matched to a gene. The CDR3 runs to 14 residues. Germline V gives CDR1 SGHRS, CDR2 YFSETQ. Here the CDR3 DNA reads TGCGCCAGCAGCTCCCGACAGGGATTCTATGGCTACACCTTC. This gives the protein CASSSRQGFYGYTF.

There are a few counts of this clonotype. The genes are TRBV7-2 and TRBJ1-1, with a weak D call TRBD1 (5 bases). Germline assignment: CDR1 SGHTA and CDR2 FQGNSA. The length of the CDR3 is 22 residues. Deletions cut 3 bases from V and 0 bases from J, with 32 bases between. The CDR3 sequence: CASSLAGRKWDWSQRMNTEAFF. Written as DNA, the CDR3 is TGTGCCAGCAGCTTGGCGGGTCGGAAGTGGGACTGGAGCCAGCGCATGAACACTGAAGCTTTCTTT.

The chain is built from TRBV29-1 and TRBJ1-5; a weak D match, TRBD1 (6 bases). V shed 6 bases and J shed 0 bases, with 6 bases lying between them. The CDR3 runs 12 residues. The germline CDR1 and CDR2 sequences are SQVTM and ANQGSEA. CDR3 in amino acids: CSVRGSNQPQHF. The CDR3, as DNA: TGCAGCGTCAGGGGTAGCAATCAGCCCCAGCATTTT.

The chain joins TRBV7-2 to TRBJ2-3, with 10 bases fitting TRBD2. V trimming: 4 bases; J trimming: 5 bases; junction bases outside the gene matches: 9. The CDR3 is 16 amino acids. Germline V gene data show CDR1 as SGHTA and CDR2 as FQGNSA. CDR3 sequence reads: CASSSVAGGMRDTQYF. The CDR3 DNA is TGTGCCAGCAGCTCTGTAGCGGGAGGTATGAGAGATACGCAGTATTTT. Supplemented by reference TRBV7-2 and TRBJ2-3, the full variable domain reads GAGVSQSPSNKVTEKGKDVELRCDPISGHTALYWYRQSLGQGLEFLIYFQGNSAPDKSGLPSDRFSAERTGGSVSTLTIQRTQQEDSAVYLCASSSVAGGMRDTQYFGPGTRLTVL.

This clonotype occurred a few times. The chain employs TRBV14 and TRBJ1-1, with a possible D match to TRBD1 (6 bases). Trimming stripped 4 bases from V and 0 bases from J, with 24 bases between. CDR1 SGHDN and CDR2 FVKESK come from the germline V gene. The CDR3 is made up of 19 amino acids. CDR3 protein: CASSRGITARGYMNTEAFF. DNA of the CDR3: TGTGCCAGCAGCCGTGGGATCACGGCCAGGGGATACATGAACACTGAAGCTTTCTTT.

The chain combines TRBV10-3 with TRBJ2-1; a weak D match, TRBD1 (6 bases). The CDR3 spans 16 residues. The ends were cut back, 5 bases at V and 1 base at J, with 15 bases in the middle. CDR1 and CDR2 (germline): ENHRY, SYGVKD. The CDR3 loop reads CAISRQAETSYNEQFF. In nucleotides, the CDR3 is TGTGCCATCAGTCGACAGGCCGAGACATCCTACAATGAGCAGTTCTTC.

The chain links TRBV27 to TRBJ1-3, with D possibly being TRBD1 (5 bases). The V gene's germline CDR1 is MNHEY and CDR2 SMNVEV (reference sequence). The CDR3 runs 15 residues. The V end lost 6 bases, the J end lost 9 bases, and 21 bases lay between the germline ends. CDR3 in amino acids: CASSPTEAGLSTIYF. The CDR3, as DNA: TGTGCCAGCAGCCCGACAGAAGCGGGGTTAAGCACCATATATTTT.

This clonotype was picked up many times. The rearrangement uses TRBV9 and TRBJ2-3, with 12 bases fitting TRBD2. CDR1 and CDR2 from the germline V gene are SGDLS and YYNGEE. The trim removed 0 bases at V and 5 bases at J, leaving 10 bases unmatched. The CDR3 has 18 amino acids. This CDR3 is CASSVVVTSGGRIDTQYF. The CDR3 region has the DNA TGTGCCAGCAGCGTAGTCGTGACTAGCGGGGGAAGGATAGATACGCAGTATTTT. The full variable domain, rest sourced from reference TRBV9 and TRBJ2-3, is DSGVTQTPKHLITATGQRVTLRCSPRSGDLSVYWYQQSLDQGLQFLIQYYNGEERAKGNILERFSAQQFPDLHSELNLSSLELGDSALYFCASSVVVTSGGRIDTQYFGPGTRLTVL.

This clonotype was counted a few times. The chain is built from TRBV12-3 or TRBV12-4 and TRBJ1-1; TRBD1 is a possible D gene (5 bases). The germline V and J ends were trimmed by 4 bases and 3 bases, with 15 bases remaining between them. The CDR3 totals 15 residues. Here the CDR3 reads CASSWGLGQDTEAFF. In nucleotides, the CDR3 is TGTGCCAGCAGTTGGGGACTGGGGCAGGACACTGAAGCTTTCTTT.

This clonotype was recorded a few times. V is TRBV6-4 and J is TRBJ2-3; no clear D gene. V was clipped by 3 bases and J by 2 bases, with 12 bases between them. The germline gives CDR1 MRHNA, CDR2 SNTAGT. The CDR3 contains 15 residues. The CDR3 protein is CASSEGSENTDTQYF. CDR3 nucleotide sequence: TGTGCCAGCAGTGAAGGCTCCGAAAACACAGATACGCAGTATTTT.

J is TRBJ2-7 and V is TRBV29-1; D perhaps matches TRBD1 (6 bases). Trimming shortened V by 5 bases and J by 7 bases, and 15 bases separated the two germline ends. The V gene's germline CDR1 is SQVTM and CDR2 ANQGSEA. This CDR3 contains 12 residues. The CDR3: CSVKWDIGEQYF. CDR3 nucleotides: TGCAGCGTTAAATGGGACATAGGGGAGCAGTACTTC.

This clonotype occurred a few times. This chain joins TRBV6-5 and TRBJ1-5; 9 nucleotides line up with TRBD1. Per germline, CDR1 MNHEY and CDR2 SVGAGI. The CDR3 is 17 amino acids. V was clipped by 5 bases and J by 1 base; unmatched bases: 9. The CDR3 region is CASSAAGQGRSNQPQHF. The CDR3 DNA reads as TGTGCCAGCAGTGCCGCGGGACAGGGTAGGAGCAATCAGCCCCAGCATTTT.

The J gene is TRBJ1-4, the V gene TRBV2, with 7 bases lining up with TRBD1. Germline trimming cut 5 bases from V and 11 bases from J; bases unmatched to any gene: 14. Per the germline V gene, CDR1 is SNHLY and CDR2 is FYNNEI. The CDR3 extends over 15 amino acids. The CDR3 reads CASSREDRESLKLFF. CDR3 DNA sequence: TGTGCCAGCAGTCGAGAAGACAGGGAGAGTCTTAAACTGTTTTTT.

The rearrangement uses TRBV7-6 and TRBJ1-6; 7 bases fit TRBD1. Germline V gene sequence: CDR1 SGHVS, CDR2 FNYEAQ. CDR3 length: 16 amino acids. The V segment lost 0 bases and the J segment 4 bases; nucleotides outside the gene matches: 3. The CDR3 sequence is CASSLALTGYNSPLHF. The CDR3 DNA sequence: TGTGCCAGCAGCTTAGCTTTGACAGGGTATAATTCACCCCTCCACTTT.

This clonotype was observed a few times. This chain joins TRBV4-2 and TRBJ1-6; 9 positions match TRBD1. Unmatched junction bases numbered 4, after V lost 0 bases and J lost 7 bases. Germline lookup yields CDR1 LGHNA and CDR2 YNFKEQ. The CDR3 runs to 16 residues. In nucleotides, the CDR3 is TGTGCCAGCAGCCAAGATAAGGGGACAGGGAATTCACCCCTCCACTTT. Translated: CASSQDKGTGNSPLHF.

This clonotype appeared a few times. The V gene is TRBV20-1, the J gene TRBJ2-6; 7 positions agree with TRBD1. CDR1 and CDR2 (germline): DFQATT, SNEGSKA (reference sequence). CDR3 length: 13 amino acids. The V and J ends lost 5 bases and 7 bases, in that order; junction bases with no gene match: 5. The CDR3 nucleotides are TGCAGTGCTGAGGGGGCAGTTGCCAACGTCCTGACTTTC. Encoded protein: CSAEGAVANVLTF.

This clonotype was picked up a small number of times. This chain joins TRBV5-1 and TRBJ2-7; TRBD1 is a possible D gene (6 bases). Trimming removed 1 base at V and 3 bases at J, with 11 bases between. The CDR3 length is 14 residues. The germline V gene encodes CDR1 SGHRS and CDR2 YFSETQ. The CDR3 sequence: CASSLSGQSYEQYF. CDR3 bases: TGCGCCAGCAGCTTGTCCGGACAGAGCTACGAGCAGTACTTC.

In its sample, this clonotype was seen many times. This CDR3 reads CASSFSGIGELFF. The CDR3 DNA sequence: TGTGCCAGCAGCTTTTCGGGGATCGGGGAGCTGTTTTTT. The V and J genes are TRBV7-2 and TRBJ2-2; possible D gene TRBD2, 5 bases. The CDR3 contains 13 residues. Germline-derived CDR1 and CDR2 are SGHTA and FQGNSA. Trimming removed 3 bases from V and 7 bases from J, with 9 bases in between. The variable domain in full, with the rest retrieved from reference TRBV7-2 and TRBJ2-2, is GAGVSQSPSNKVTEKGKDVELRCDPISGHTALYWYRQSLGQGLEFLIYFQGNSAPDKSGLPSDRFSAERTGGSVSTLTIQRTQQEDSAVYLCASSFSGIGELFFGEGSRLTVL.

The J gene is TRBJ2-3, the V gene TRBV25-1, with a possible D match to TRBD1 (6 bases). Germline lookup yields CDR1 MGHDK and CDR2 SYGVNS. The CDR3 is 15 residues long. Trimming left V 2 bases short and J 6 bases short, with 15 bases between. The CDR3 coding sequence is TGTGCCAGCAGTGAAAACTGGGACACCTCGGATACGCAGTATTTT. This codes for CASSENWDTSDTQYF.

This clonotype was detected only a few times. The chain uses TRBV20-1 and TRBJ1-1; D gene ambiguous. Germline CDR1 is DFQATT and CDR2 is SNEGSKA (reference sequence). The V gene lost 3 bases and the J gene lost 0 bases, with 5 bases spanning the gap. The CDR3 is made up of 12 amino acids. CDR3 DNA: TGCAGTGCTAGGTTCTTGAACACTGAAGCTTTCTTT. It encodes CSARFLNTEAFF.

The chain uses TRBV5-1 and TRBJ2-3; a weak D match, TRBD2 (6 bases). CDR1 and CDR2 from the germline V gene are SGHRS and YFSETQ. Trimming shortened V by 0 bases and J by 6 bases, and 11 bases separated the two germline ends. CDR3 length: 14 amino acids. In DNA form, the CDR3 reads TGCGCCAGCAGCTTGGATCCGGGAGTGGATACGCAGTATTTT. Protein: CASSLDPGVDTQYF.

The V gene is TRBV6-5, the J gene TRBJ2-4, with D uncertain. The CDR3 consists of 11 residues. Germline V gene sequence: CDR1 MNHEY, CDR2 SVGAGI. Trimming shortened V by 2 bases and J by 8 bases, and 4 bases separated the two germline ends. The CDR3 spells CASSYGDIQYF. CDR3 in DNA: TGTGCCAGCAGTTACGGGGACATTCAGTACTTC.

This clonotype was observed a few times. CDR3 amino acids: CASSLSGTGKLRYPPQHF. CDR3 nucleotides: TGTGCCAGCAGCTTAAGCGGGACAGGGAAACTACGCTACCCGCCCCAGCATTTT. This chain links TRBV7-8 with TRBJ1-5; TRBD1 matches at 9 bases. CDR3 length: 18 residues. The junction had 17 bases not matched to a gene; V was cut back by 2 bases and J by 9 bases. Germline lookup yields CDR1 SGHVS and CDR2 FQNEAQ.

A few counts support this clonotype. The V gene is TRBV20-1, the J gene TRBJ2-1, with unresolved D. The V end was cut by 3 bases, the J end by 1 base, with 7 bases between. The CDR3 has 13 residues. Germline CDR1 and CDR2: DFQATT and SNEGSKA (reference sequence). The CDR3 protein is CSARVKSYNEQFF. CDR3 bases: TGCAGTGCTAGGGTAAAGTCCTACAATGAGCAGTTCTTC.

The chain links TRBV7-8 to TRBJ1-6; tentatively, D is TRBD1 (5 bases). The CDR3 extends over 14 amino acids. Germline CDR1 and CDR2: SGHVS and FQNEAQ. The V end was cut by 2 bases, the J end by 7 bases, with 9 bases between. CDR3 sequence: CASSLQGPNSPLHF. The CDR3 nucleotides are TGTGCCAGCAGCTTACAGGGCCCAAATTCACCCCTCCACTTT.

This clonotype was counted a few times. The genes are TRBV5-1 and TRBJ2-2, with 7 bases that match TRBD1. The CDR3 sequence is 16 residues long. V gave up 0 bases and J gave up 4 bases; unmatched junction bases: 6. Germline CDR1 reads SGHRS; CDR2 reads YFSETQ. CDR3 bases: TGCGCCAGCAGCTTGGGACAGGGATCGGGCACCGGGGAGCTGTTTTTT. Translated: CASSLGQGSGTGELFF.

The chain employs TRBV9 and TRBJ2-2; perhaps D is TRBD1 or TRBD2 (5 bases each). The CDR3 is made up of 16 amino acids. Deletions cut 1 base from V and 0 bases from J, with 10 bases between. Germline V lookup: CDR1 SGDLS, CDR2 YYNGEE. For the CDR3, the DNA is TGTGCCAGCAGCGTAATGGGGACCCCGAACACCGGGGAGCTGTTTTTT. Translated, it gives CASSVMGTPNTGELFF. The full variable domain, its missing parts supplied by reference TRBV9 and TRBJ2-2, is DSGVTQTPKHLITATGQRVTLRCSPRSGDLSVYWYQQSLDQGLQFLIQYYNGEERAKGNILERFSAQQFPDLHSELNLSSLELGDSALYFCASSVMGTPNTGELFFGEGSRLTVL.